The rows below give T cell receptor beta chains drawn from one sample of a study of OX40 agonist ivuxolimab in advanced cancers. The method was immunoSEQ multiplex PCR; TCRdb's version includes in-frame clones alone and lacks a portion of them. The table records roughly 62,000 clones, 85% of them present only once. The sequencing used CD4+ or CD8+ T cells sorted from blood, collected in a trial of the OX40 agonist ivuxolimab. These receptors originate from an adult with an advanced solid tumor such as melanoma, head and neck, liver or kidney cancer. The CDR3 runs from the conserved cysteine through the conserved F or W.

TRBJ2-2	14	TRBV4-1	CASSPKGAAGELFF
TRBJ1-2	15	TRBV9	CASSVGGQGHYGYTF
TRBJ2-3	14	TRBV5-1	CASSQGVRTDTQYF
TRBJ2-1	15	TRBV5-4	CASSPRTGGGNEQFF
TRBJ2-1	15	TRBV28	CASSPRRGRNNEQFF
TRBJ1-6	15	TRBV6-1	CASSEIGAYNSPLHF
TRBJ1-6	15	TRBV11-3	CASSLPPNGNSPLHF
TRBJ2-1	16	TRBV4-1	CASSQFLTTTRDEQFF
TRBJ2-7	14	TRBV10-2	CASSKGLAGHEQYF
TRBJ2-7	11	TRBV6-6	CASRLGVEQYF
TRBJ1-4	15	TRBV5-4	CASSQASGPNEKLFF
TRBJ2-3	14	TRBV5-4	CASSLDVGGDTQYF
TRBJ2-5	16	TRBV6-5	CASSYGAGGHQETQYF
TRBJ1-5	15	TRBV18	CASSPGQGNNQPQHF
TRBJ2-7	16	TRBV18	CASSPSDRQRSYEQYF
TRBJ2-3	13	TRBV27	CASSFYSGDTQYF
TRBJ2-3	15	TRBV2	CASSEGLPSTDTQYF
TRBJ2-2	17	TRBV5-1	CASSLVGLGENTGELFF
TRBJ1-5	16	TRBV30	CAWSGGENSGNQPQHF
TRBJ2-1	16	TRBV7-3	CASSPRGGGTYNEQFF
TRBJ1-6	15	TRBV2	CASSEPQIYNSPLHF
TRBJ2-6	15	TRBV6-5	CASSQGGPGANVLTF
TRBJ2-1	17	TRBV4-1	CASSQFEGQGLKNEQFF
TRBJ2-7	14	TRBV2	CASSERAGGYEQYF
TRBJ2-7	14	TRBV7-8	CASSLEGGRYEQYF
TRBJ2-5	14	TRBV5-1	CASSSPGGQETQYF
TRBJ1-3	15	TRBV28	CASRAGTVTGNTIYF
TRBJ1-4	13	TRBV21-1	CASRPGDNEKLFF
TRBJ1-6	14	TRBV5-6	CASSSGTDSSPLHF
TRBJ1-1	14	TRBV5-6	CASAKGRGLGEAFF
TRBJ2-2	18	TRBV7-9	CASSSPPIAGGGTGELFF
TRBJ1-2	15	TRBV6-1	CASSAGTGLNYGYTF
TRBJ2-5	14	TRBV7-9	CASSQTGSQETQYF
TRBJ2-2	14	TRBV18	CASSPWGNTGELFF
TRBJ1-2	13	TRBV27	CASSLQTGGGYTF
TRBJ2-1	10	TRBV2	CASRNNEQFF
TRBJ1-5	13	TRBV29-1	CSVRQGARQPQHF
TRBJ2-1	16	TRBV18	CASSPPAVSSYNEQFF
TRBJ2-5	12	TRBV29-1	CSVLGDQETQYF
TRBJ2-3	15	TRBV19	CASSMRGIRTDTQYF
TRBJ2-3	16	TRBV7-9	CASSLVGGTGADTQYF
TRBJ2-1	13	TRBV19	CASSLGQNNEQFF